Listed below are T cell receptor beta chains from one sample, sequenced in a study of OX40 agonist ivuxolimab in advanced cancers. Sequenced by immunoSEQ multiplex PCR; TCRdb stores in-frame clones only, minus some. This table holds 20,000 to 25,000 clones, 75% to 85% found once. The sequencing here drew on CD4+ or CD8+ T cells sorted from blood, taken in a trial of the OX40 agonist ivuxolimab. These TCRs come from an adult with an advanced solid tumor such as melanoma, head and neck, liver or kidney cancer. The CDR3 runs from the conserved cysteine through the conserved F or W. The D gene is left open where the match is weak. Size values are once, few and many counts, or a class for expanded clones, and some rows have none.

once	TRBJ1-1	.	TRBV7-2	CASSPRGVWAEAFF	TGTGCCAGCAGCCCCCGGGGGGTATGGGCTGAAGCTTTCTTT
.	TRBJ1-3	.	TRBV9	CASSAQGTSGNTIYF	TGTGCCAGCAGCGCCCAGGGAACCTCTGGAAACACCATATATTTT
.	TRBJ1-1	TRBD1	TRBV6-6	CASRPSKTGEAFF	TGTGCCAGCAGACCCTCAAAGACAGGGGAAGCTTTCTTT
.	TRBJ2-7	.	TRBV28	CASNLAVTYEQYF	TGTGCCAGCAACTTAGCGGTAACCTACGAGCAGTACTTC
.	TRBJ2-7	.	TRBV28	CASSTRDESSYEQYF	TGTGCCAGCAGTACCCGGGACGAAAGCTCCTACGAGCAGTACTTC
.	TRBJ2-3	TRBD2	TRBV13	CASSSGTSGSRSQYF	TGTGCCAGCAGCTCCGGGACTAGCGGGAGCCGATCGCAGTATTTT
medium-sized	TRBJ2-2	TRBD1	TRBV4-1	CASRKTGGETGELFF	TGCGCCAGCAGGAAGACAGGGGGGGAAACCGGGGAGCTGTTTTTT
.	TRBJ2-7	.	TRBV2	CASSGRSSYEQYF	TGTGCCAGCAGTGGACGATCCTCCTACGAGCAGTACTTC
.	TRBJ2-7	.	TRBV5-5	CASSLAAGQALYEQYF	TGTGCCAGCAGCTTGGCAGCGGGACAGGCCTTATACGAGCAGTACTTC
.	TRBJ2-2	.	TRBV9	CASSVGENGELFF	TGTGCCAGCAGCGTAGGCGAGAACGGGGAGCTGTTTTTT
.	TRBJ1-5	.	TRBV28	CASSLTGRPQHF	TGTGCCAGCAGTTTAACCGGTCGGCCCCAGCATTTT
.	TRBJ1-4	TRBD1	TRBV9	CASSPWTGEKLFF	TGTGCCAGCAGCCCTTGGACAGGGGAAAAACTGTTTTTT
.	TRBJ2-3	.	TRBV7-6	CASSFAADTQYF	TGTGCCAGCAGCTTCGCCGCAGATACGCAGTATTTT
.	TRBJ2-7	TRBD1	TRBV5-1	CASSLVRTGIDYEQYF	TGCGCCAGCAGCTTGGTGAGGACAGGGATCGACTACGAGCAGTACTTC
.	TRBJ2-3	.	TRBV14	CASSQDPRSTDTQYF	TGTGCCAGCAGCCAAGATCCTAGGAGCACAGATACGCAGTATTTT
.	TRBJ2-5	.	TRBV10-3	CAISDPTSPRGFETQYF	TGTGCCATCAGTGACCCTACTTCACCCAGGGGATTTGAGACCCAGTACTTC
.	TRBJ1-4	.	TRBV19	CASSKTTDATNEKLFF	TGTGCCAGTAGTAAGACAACAGATGCAACTAATGAAAAACTGTTTTTT
.	TRBJ2-2	.	TRBV25-1	CASSVTLGHPTGELFF	TGTGCCAGCAGTGTGACGTTGGGGCATCCTACCGGGGAGCTGTTTTTT
.	TRBJ2-3	TRBD2	TRBV7-8	CASSSSSGSGSDTQYF	TGTGCCAGCAGCTCCAGTAGCGGGAGTGGCTCAGATACGCAGTATTTT
.	TRBJ2-2	.	TRBV19	CASSLGRGTGELFF	TGTGCCAGTAGTCTCGGCCGTGGCACCGGGGAGCTGTTTTTT
.	TRBJ2-7	TRBD2	TRBV27	CASSLVGLAGYEQYF	TGTGCCAGCAGTTTAGTCGGACTAGCAGGTTACGAGCAGTACTTC
.	TRBJ1-5	.	TRBV10-1	CAGGSVSGQPQHF	TGCGCCGGAGGCTCAGTGAGCGGTCAGCCCCAGCATTTT
.	TRBJ2-7	TRBD2	TRBV27	CASSLVLAGGRYEQYF	TGTGCCAGCAGTTTAGTACTAGCGGGAGGGCGATACGAGCAGTACTTC
few	TRBJ2-5	.	TRBV7-9	CASQAASVQETQYF	TGTGCCAGCCAAGCGGCTAGCGTACAAGAGACCCAGTACTTC
once	TRBJ1-1	.	TRBV4-1	CASSQGLGIMNTEAFF	TGCGCCAGCAGCCAAGGACTAGGGATCATGAACACTGAAGCTTTCTTT
once	TRBJ2-7	TRBD1	TRBV5-6	CASSRGQGENEQYF	TGTGCCAGCAGCAGAGGACAGGGCGAAAACGAGCAGTACTTC
.	TRBJ2-3	.	TRBV15	CATSEGGTPGDTQYF	TGTGCCACCAGCGAGGGCGGGACACCCGGGGATACGCAGTATTTT
.	TRBJ1-1	TRBD1	TRBV28	CASSLIQGAGEAFF	TGTGCCAGCAGTTTAATTCAGGGGGCTGGTGAAGCTTTCTTT
.	TRBJ2-1	TRBD1	TRBV6-1	CASSGVPGQGHNEQFF	TGTGCCAGCAGTGGTGTCCCGGGACAGGGTCACAATGAGCAGTTCTTC
.	TRBJ2-2	.	TRBV21-1	CASTLDRGGTGELFF	TGTGCCAGCACCCTTGACAGGGGGGGCACCGGGGAGCTGTTTTTT
.	TRBJ1-1	.	TRBV15	CATSRDRAALNTEAFF	TGTGCCACCAGCAGAGATCGAGCAGCCTTGAACACTGAAGCTTTCTTT
.	TRBJ1-5	.	TRBV6-5	CASSYSAQGQPQHF	TGTGCCAGCAGTTACTCAGCCCAGGGTCAGCCCCAGCATTTT
.	TRBJ2-7	.	TRBV4-1	CASSGISYEQYF	TGCGCCAGCAGCGGCATCTCCTACGAGCAGTACTTC
.	TRBJ2-1	.	TRBV7-9	CASSLESSVIHEQFF	TGTGCCAGCAGCTTAGAGTCTTCGGTCATCCATGAGCAGTTCTTC
once	TRBJ1-2	TRBD1	TRBV2	CASSEATGQEGYTF	TGTGCCAGCAGTGAAGCTACCGGACAGGAGGGCTACACCTTC
.	TRBJ2-3	TRBD2	TRBV9	CASSPGLADTSTDTQYF	TGTGCCAGCAGCCCCGGACTAGCGGACACTAGCACAGATACGCAGTATTTT
few	TRBJ2-1	TRBD1	TRBV13	CASKGAGSSRGYNEQFF	TGTGCCAGCAAGGGGGCTGGGAGCAGTAGGGGGTACAATGAGCAGTTCTTC